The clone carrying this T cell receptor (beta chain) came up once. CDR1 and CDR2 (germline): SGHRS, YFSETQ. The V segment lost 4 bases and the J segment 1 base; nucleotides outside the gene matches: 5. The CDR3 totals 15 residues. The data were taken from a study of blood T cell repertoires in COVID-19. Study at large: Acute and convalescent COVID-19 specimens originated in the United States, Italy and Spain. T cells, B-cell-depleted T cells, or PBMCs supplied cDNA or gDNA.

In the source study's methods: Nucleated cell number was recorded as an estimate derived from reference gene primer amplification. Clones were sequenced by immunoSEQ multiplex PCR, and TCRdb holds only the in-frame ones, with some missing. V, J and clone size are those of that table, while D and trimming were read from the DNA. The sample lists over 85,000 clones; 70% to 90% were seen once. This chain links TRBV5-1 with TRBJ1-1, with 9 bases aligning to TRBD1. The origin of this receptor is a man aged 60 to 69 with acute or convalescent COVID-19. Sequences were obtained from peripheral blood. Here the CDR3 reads CASSGQGLQNTEAFF. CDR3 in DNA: TGCGCCAGCAGCGGACAGGGGCTTCAGAACACTGAAGCTTTCTTT. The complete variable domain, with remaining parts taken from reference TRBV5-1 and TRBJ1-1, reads KAGVTQTPRYLIKTRGQQVTLSCSPISGHRSVSWYQQTPGQGLQFLFEYFSETQRNKGNFPGRFSGRQFSNSRSEMNVSTLELGDSALYLCASSGQGLQNTEAFFGQGTRLTVV.